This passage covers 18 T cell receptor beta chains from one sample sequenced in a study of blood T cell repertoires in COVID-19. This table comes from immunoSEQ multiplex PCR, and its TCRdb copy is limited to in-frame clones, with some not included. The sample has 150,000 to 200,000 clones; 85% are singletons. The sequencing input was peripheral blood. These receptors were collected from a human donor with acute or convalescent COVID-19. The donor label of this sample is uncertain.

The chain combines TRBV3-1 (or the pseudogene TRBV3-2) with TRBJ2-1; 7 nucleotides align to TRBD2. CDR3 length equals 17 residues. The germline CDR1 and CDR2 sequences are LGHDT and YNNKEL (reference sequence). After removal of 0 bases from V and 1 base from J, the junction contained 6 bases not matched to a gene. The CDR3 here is CASSQDSGGISYNEQFF. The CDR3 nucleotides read TGTGCCAGCAGCCAAGATTCGGGGGGTATTTCCTACAATGAGCAGTTCTTC.

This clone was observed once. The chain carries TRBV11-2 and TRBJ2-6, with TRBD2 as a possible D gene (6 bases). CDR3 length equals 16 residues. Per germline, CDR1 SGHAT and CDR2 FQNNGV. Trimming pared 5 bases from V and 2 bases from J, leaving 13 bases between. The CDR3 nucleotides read TGTGCCAGCAGCCGAGTGGGAGGAACTGGGGCCAACGTCCTGACTTTC. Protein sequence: CASSRVGGTGANVLTF.

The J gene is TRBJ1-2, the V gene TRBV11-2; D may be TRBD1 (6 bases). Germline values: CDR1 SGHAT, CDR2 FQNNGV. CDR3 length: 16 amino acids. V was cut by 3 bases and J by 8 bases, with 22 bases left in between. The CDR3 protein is CASSFRSGGRVLGYTF. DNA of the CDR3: TGTGCCAGCAGCTTTAGGTCCGGGGGGCGCGTGTTAGGCTACACCTTC.

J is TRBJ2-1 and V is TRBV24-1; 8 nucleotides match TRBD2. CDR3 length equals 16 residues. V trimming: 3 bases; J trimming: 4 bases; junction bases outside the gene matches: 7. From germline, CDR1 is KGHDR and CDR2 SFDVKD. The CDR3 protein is CATSDPGERGYNEQFF. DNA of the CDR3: TGTGCCACCAGTGATCCCGGGGAGCGGGGGTACAATGAGCAGTTCTTC.

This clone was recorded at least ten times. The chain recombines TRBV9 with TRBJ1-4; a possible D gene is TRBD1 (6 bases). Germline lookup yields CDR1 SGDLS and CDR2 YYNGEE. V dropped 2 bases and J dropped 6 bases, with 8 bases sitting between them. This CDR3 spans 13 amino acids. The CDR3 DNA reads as TGTGCCAGCAGCGTTGGGACATATGAAAAACTGTTTTTT. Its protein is CASSVGTYEKLFF.

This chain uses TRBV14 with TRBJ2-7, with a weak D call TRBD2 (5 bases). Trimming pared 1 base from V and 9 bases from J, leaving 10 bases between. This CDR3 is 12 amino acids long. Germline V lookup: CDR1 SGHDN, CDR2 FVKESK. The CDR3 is CASSQGLGRQYF. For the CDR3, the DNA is TGTGCCAGCAGCCAAGGTCTAGGGAGGCAGTACTTC.

CDR3 protein: CASSFGRAGELFF. DNA for the CDR3: TGTGCCAGCAGTTTCGGGAGGGCCGGGGAGCTGTTTTTT. The chain joins TRBV12-3 or TRBV12-4 to TRBJ2-2, with 8 bases aligning to TRBD2. CDR3 length: 13 amino acids. The V and J ends lost 3 bases and 6 bases, in that order; junction bases with no gene match: 0.

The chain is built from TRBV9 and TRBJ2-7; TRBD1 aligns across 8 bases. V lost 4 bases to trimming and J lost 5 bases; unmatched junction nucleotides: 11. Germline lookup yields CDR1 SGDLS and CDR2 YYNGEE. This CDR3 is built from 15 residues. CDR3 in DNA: TGTGCCAGCAGCACGGCCGGGACAGGTAACCACGAGCAGTACTTC. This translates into CASSTAGTGNHEQYF.

In nucleotides, the CDR3 is TGTGCCACCTCTGAGGCGGGGGGGCCCTTCGGGGAGCTGTTTTTT. This gives the protein CATSEAGGPFGELFF. The J gene is TRBJ2-2, the V gene TRBV11-3; 9 nucleotides match TRBD2. This CDR3 comprises 15 residues. Trimming at V came to 10 bases and at J to 7 bases, leaving 13 bases not matched to a gene. The germline V gene has CDR1 SGHNT and CDR2 YENEEA.

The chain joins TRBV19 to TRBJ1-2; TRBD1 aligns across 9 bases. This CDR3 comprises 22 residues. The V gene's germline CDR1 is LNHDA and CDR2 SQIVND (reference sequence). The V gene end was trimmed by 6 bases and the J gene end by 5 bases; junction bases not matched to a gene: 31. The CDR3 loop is CASSQDFGTGRGDGKVWYGYTF. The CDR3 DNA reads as TGTGCCAGTAGCCAAGATTTCGGGACAGGGAGAGGGGACGGCAAGGTTTGGTATGGCTACACCTTC.

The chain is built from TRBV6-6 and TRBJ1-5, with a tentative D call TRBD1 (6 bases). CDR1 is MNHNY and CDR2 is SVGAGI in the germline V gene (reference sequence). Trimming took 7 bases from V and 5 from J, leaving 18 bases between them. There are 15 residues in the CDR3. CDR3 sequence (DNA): TGTGCCAGCAAGCAGGGGAGAGGGCGGGATCAGCCCCAGCATTTT. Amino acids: CASKQGRGRDQPQHF.

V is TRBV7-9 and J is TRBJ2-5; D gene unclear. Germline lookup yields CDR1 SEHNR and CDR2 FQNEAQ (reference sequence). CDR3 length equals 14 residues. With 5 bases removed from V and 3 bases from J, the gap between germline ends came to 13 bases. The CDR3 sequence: CASSQTRYEETQYF. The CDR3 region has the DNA TGTGCCAGCAGCCAGACCAGGTACGAAGAGACCCAGTACTTC.

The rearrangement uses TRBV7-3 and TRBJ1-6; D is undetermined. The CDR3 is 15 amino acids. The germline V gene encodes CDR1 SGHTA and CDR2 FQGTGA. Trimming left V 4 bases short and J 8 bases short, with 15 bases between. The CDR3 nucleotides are TGTGCCAGCAGCTCCTCGGGTCTTGGAGATTCACCCCTCCACTTT. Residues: CASSSSGLGDSPLHF. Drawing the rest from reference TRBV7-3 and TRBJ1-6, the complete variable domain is GAGVSQTPSNKVTEKGKYVELRCDPISGHTALYWYRQSLGQGPEFLIYFQGTGAADDSGLPNDRFFAVRPEGSVSTLKIQRTERGDSAVYLCASSSSGLGDSPLHFGNGTRLTVT.

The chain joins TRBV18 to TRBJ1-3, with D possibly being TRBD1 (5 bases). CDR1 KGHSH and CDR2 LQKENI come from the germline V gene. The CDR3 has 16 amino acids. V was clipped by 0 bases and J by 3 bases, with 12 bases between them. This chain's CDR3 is CASSPPGRARGNTIYF. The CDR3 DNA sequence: TGTGCCAGCTCACCACCGGGCAGGGCCCGTGGAAACACCATATATTTT.

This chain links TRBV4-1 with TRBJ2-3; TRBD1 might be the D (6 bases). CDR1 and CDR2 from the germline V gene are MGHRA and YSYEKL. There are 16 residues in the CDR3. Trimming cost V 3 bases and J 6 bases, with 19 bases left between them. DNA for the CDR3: TGCGCCAGCAGCCATTTCACGAGGGGGTTGTCGGATACGCAGTATTTT. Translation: CASSHFTRGLSDTQYF.

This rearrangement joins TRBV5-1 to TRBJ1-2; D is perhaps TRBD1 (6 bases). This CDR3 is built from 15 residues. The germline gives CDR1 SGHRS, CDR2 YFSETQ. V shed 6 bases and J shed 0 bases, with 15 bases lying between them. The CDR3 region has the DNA TGCGCCAGCACCCTCGGGACATACACTAACTATGGCTACACCTTC. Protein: CASTLGTYTNYGYTF.

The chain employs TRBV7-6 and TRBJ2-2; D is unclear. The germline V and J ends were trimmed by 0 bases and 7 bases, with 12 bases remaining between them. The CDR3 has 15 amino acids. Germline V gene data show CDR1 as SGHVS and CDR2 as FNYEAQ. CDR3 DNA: TGTGCCAGCAGCTTAGCCCCAGACGGCGGCGGGGAGCTGTTTTTT. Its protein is CASSLAPDGGGELFF.

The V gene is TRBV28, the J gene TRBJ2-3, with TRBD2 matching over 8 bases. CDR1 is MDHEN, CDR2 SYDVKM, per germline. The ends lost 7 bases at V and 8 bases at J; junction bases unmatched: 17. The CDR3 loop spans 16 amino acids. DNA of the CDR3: TGTGCCAGCACGGTGGGCGGGGGGTACTTTTCAGGTACGCAGTATTTT. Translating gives CASTVGGGYFSGTQYF.